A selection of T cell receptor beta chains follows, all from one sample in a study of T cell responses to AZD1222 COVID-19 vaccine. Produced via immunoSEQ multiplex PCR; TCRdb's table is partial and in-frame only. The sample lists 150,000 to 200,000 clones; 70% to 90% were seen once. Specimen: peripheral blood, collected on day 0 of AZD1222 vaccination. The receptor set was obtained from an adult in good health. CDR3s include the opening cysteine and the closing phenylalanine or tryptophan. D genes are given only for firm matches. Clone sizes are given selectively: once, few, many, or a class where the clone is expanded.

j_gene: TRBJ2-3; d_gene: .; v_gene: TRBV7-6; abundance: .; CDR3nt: TGTGCCAGCAGCTCTAGCATCAGGACAGATACGCAGTATTTT; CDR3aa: CASSSSIRTDTQYF
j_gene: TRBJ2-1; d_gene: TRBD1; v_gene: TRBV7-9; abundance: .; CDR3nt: TGTGCCAGCAGTCTGGGACAGGGCCTGTTCTTC; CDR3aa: CASSLGQGLFF
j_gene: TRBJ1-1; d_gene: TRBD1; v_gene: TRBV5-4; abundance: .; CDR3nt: TGTGCCAGCAGCTTTAACAGGGGGGATGAAGCTTTCTTT; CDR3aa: CASSFNRGDEAFF
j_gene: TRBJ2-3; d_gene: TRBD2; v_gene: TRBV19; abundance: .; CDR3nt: TGTGCCAGTAGTCCCCAAGCGGGGGGCTCTCGTTTTACGCAGTATTTT; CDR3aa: CASSPQAGGSRFTQYF
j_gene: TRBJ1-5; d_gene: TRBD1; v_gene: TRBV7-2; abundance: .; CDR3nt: TGTGCCAGCAGCGTCGGACAGGGAGAGACTCAGCCCCAGCATTTT; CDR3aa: CASSVGQGETQPQHF
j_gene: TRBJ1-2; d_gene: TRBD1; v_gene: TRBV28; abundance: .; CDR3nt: TGTGCCAGCAGTGAGACCGGGACAGGGAACTATGGCTACACCTTC; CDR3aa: CASSETGTGNYGYTF
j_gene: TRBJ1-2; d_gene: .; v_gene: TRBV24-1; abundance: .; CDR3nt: TGTGCCACCAGTGGATCAACAGAAGATAACTATGGCTACACCTTC; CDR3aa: CATSGSTEDNYGYTF
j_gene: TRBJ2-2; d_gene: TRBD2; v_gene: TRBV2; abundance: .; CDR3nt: TGTGCCAGCGCTAGACTAGCGGGAGGGAACACCGGGGAGCTGTTTTTT; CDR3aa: CASARLAGGNTGELFF
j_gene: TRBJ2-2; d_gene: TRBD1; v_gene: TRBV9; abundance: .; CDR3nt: TGTGCCAGCAGCCCCCGCGCAGGGGGTTGGACCGGGGAGCTGTTTTTT; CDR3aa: CASSPRAGGWTGELFF
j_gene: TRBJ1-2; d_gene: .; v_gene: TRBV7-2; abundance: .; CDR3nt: TGTGCCAGCAGCTTATCCCCGAGGACAGCGCTTAACTATGGCTACACCTTC; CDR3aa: CASSLSPRTALNYGYTF
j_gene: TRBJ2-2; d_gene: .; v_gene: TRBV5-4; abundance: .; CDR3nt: TGTGCCAGCAGCTTGACAGGTTCCGACGGGGAGCTGTTTTTT; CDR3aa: CASSLTGSDGELFF
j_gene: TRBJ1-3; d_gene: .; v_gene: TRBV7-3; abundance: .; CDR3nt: TGTGCCAGCAGCTTAGGGGCGCCGAGCTCTGGAAACACCATATATTTT; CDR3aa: CASSLGAPSSGNTIYF
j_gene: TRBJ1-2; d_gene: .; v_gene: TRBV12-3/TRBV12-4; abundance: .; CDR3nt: TGTGCCAGCAGTCGCGGGGCAGTCTATGGCTACACCTTC; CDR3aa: CASSRGAVYGYTF
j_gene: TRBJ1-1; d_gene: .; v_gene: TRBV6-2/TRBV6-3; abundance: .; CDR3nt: TGTGCCAGCAGCGCGCCTTTCGTGAACACTGAAGCTTTCTTT; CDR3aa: CASSAPFVNTEAFF
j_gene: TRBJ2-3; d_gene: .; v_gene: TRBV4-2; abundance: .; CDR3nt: TGTGCCAGCAGCCAAGAGGGGGGCCGAGCGGATACGCAGTATTTT; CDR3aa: CASSQEGGRADTQYF
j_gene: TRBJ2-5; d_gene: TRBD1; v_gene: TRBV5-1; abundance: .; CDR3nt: TGCGCCAGTTTACCCGGGACAGGGCCAGGAGAGACCCAGTACTTC; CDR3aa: CASLPGTGPGETQYF
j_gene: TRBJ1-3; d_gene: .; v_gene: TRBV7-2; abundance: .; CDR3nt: TGTGCCAGCAGCTTATCTGGAAACACCATATATTTT; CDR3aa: CASSLSGNTIYF
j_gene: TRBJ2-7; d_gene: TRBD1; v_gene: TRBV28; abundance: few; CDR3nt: TGTGCCAGCAGTTCTCAGGGGGCAGGCTACGAGCAGTACTTC; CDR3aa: CASSSQGAGYEQYF
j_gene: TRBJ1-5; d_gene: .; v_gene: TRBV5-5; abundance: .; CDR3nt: TGTGCCAGCAGCTTGGAAGGGTCTCGCAATCAGCCCCAGCATTTT; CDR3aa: CASSLEGSRNQPQHF
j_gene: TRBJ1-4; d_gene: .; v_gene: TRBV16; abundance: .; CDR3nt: TGTGCCAGCAGCCAATCTCGGCGGGGGGACAAACTGTTTTTT; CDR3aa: CASSQSRRGDKLFF
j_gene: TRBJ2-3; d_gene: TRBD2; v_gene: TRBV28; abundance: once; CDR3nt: TGTGCCACCCTGGATAATAGCGGGAGGGCCTCAGATACGCAGTATTTT; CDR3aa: CATLDNSGRASDTQYF
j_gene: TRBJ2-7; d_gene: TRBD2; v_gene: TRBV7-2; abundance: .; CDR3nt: TGTGCCAGCAGCCCCCAGACTAGCGGGAGATCTGGCGAGCAGTACTTC; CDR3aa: CASSPQTSGRSGEQYF